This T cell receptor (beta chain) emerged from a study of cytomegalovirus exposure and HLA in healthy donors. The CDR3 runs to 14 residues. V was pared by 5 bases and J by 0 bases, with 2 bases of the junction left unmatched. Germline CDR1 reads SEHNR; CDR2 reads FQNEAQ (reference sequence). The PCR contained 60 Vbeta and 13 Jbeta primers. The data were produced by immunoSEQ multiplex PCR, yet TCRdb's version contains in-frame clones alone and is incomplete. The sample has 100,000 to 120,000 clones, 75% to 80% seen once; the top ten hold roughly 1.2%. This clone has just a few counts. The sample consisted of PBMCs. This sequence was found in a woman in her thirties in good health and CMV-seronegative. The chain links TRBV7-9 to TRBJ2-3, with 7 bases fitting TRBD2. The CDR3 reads CASSTAGSTDTQYF. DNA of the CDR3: TGTGCCAGCAGCACAGCGGGGAGCACAGATACGCAGTATTTT.